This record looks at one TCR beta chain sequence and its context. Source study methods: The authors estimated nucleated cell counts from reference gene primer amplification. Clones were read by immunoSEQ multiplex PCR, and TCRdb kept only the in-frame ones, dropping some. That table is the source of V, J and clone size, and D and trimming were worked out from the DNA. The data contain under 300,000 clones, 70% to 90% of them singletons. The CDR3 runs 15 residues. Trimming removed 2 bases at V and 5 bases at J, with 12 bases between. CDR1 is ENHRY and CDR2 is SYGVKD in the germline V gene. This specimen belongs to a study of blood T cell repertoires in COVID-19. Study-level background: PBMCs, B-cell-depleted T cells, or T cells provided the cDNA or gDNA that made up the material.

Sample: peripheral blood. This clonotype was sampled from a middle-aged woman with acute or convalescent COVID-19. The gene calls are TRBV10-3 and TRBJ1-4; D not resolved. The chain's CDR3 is CAISEGPGKNEKLFF. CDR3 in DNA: TGTGCCATCAGTGAGGGCCCCGGGAAGAATGAAAAACTGTTTTTT.